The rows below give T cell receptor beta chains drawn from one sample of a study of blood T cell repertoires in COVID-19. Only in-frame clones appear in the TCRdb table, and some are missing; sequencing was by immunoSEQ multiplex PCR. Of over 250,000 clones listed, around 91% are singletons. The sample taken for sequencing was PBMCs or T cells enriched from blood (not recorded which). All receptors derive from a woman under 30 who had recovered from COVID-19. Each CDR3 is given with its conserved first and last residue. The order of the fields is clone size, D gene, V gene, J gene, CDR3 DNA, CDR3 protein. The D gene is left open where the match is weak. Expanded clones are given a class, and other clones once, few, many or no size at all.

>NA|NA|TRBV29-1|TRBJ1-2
TGCAGCGTTGAAGGGCGGGGCGCTAACTATGGCTACACCTTC
CSVEGRGANYGYTF
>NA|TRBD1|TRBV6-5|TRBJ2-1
TGTGCCAGCATCCAAGGGGGCGGATCCCATGATGAGCAGTTCTTC
CASIQGGGSHDEQFF
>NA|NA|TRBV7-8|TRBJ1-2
TGTGCCAGCACCACCGGCGGGGGCTACACCTTC
CASTTGGGYTF
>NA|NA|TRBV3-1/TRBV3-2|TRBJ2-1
TGTGCCAGCAGCCTTGACGGGGGAGTCTACAATGAGCAGTTCTTC
CASSLDGGVYNEQFF
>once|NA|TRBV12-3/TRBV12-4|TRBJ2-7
TGTGCCAGCAGTTTAACGGCGGCTTACGAGCAGTACTTC
CASSLTAAYEQYF
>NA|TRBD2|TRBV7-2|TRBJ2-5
TGTGCCAGCAGCTTAGTTTGGCGGGAGGAGACCCAGTACTTC
CASSLVWREETQYF
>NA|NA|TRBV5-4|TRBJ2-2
TGTGCCACCTTTGTGAACACCGGGGAGCTGTTTTTT
CATFVNTGELFF
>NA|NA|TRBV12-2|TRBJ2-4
TGTGCAAGTCGCTATCCGGGACTAGCCAAAAACATTCAGTACTTC
CASRYPGLAKNIQYF
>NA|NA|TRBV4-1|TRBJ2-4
TGCGCCAGCAGCCAAGGCGGGGGAGGGGGGAACATTCAGTACTTC
CASSQGGGGGNIQYF
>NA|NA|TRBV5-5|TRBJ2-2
TGTGTCAGCAGCTCGGACGGGAACCTGGCCGGGGAGCTGTTTTTT
CVSSSDGNLAGELFF
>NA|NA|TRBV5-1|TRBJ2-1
TGCGCCAGCAGACCCGGACTGACGAGCTCCTACAATGAGCAGTTCTTC
CASRPGLTSSYNEQFF
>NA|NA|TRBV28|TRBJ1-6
TGTGCCAGCAGCCTGTTACTAAGCTCCTATAATTCACCCCTCCACTTT
CASSLLLSSYNSPLHF
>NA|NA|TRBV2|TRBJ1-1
TGTGCCAGCAGTCCCGACTTAATGAACACTGAAGCTTTCTTT
CASSPDLMNTEAFF
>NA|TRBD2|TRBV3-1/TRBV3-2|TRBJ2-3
TGTGCCAGCAGCCAAGATCGACACGGGGGGGTTCTGGGAGATACGCAGTATTTT
CASSQDRHGGVLGDTQYF
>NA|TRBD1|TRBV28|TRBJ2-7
TGTGCCAGCAGTTTAGTACAGGGGGTATACGAGCAGTACTTC
CASSLVQGVYEQYF
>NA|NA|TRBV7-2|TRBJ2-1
TGTGCAAGCAGGAGGTTCAATGAGCAGTTCTTC
CASRRFNEQFF
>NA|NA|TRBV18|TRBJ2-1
TGTGCCAGCTCGCCTCCCCCGCGGCTGAGCTCCTACAATGAGCAGTTCTTC
CASSPPPRLSSYNEQFF
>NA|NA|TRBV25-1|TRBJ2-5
TGTGCCAGCAGCAAGGTCTCCCGAGGGCCCCTTCGGGAGACCCAGTACTTC
CASSKVSRGPLRETQYF
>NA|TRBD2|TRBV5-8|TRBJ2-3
TGTGCCAGCAGCTTTAGCGGGGTTAGCACAGATACGCAGTATTTT
CASSFSGVSTDTQYF
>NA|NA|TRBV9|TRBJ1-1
TGTGCCAGCAGCGTAATAGAGACACCGGACACTGAAGCTTTCTTT
CASSVIETPDTEAFF
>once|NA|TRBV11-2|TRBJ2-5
TGTGCCAGCAGCCAAGTTGGATGGGCCGCGGGGGAGACCCAGTACTTC
CASSQVGWAAGETQYF
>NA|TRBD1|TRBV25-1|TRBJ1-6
TGTGCCAGCAGTGAATCGGGAGGGACAGCCCTCCATAATTCACCCCTCCACTTT
CASSESGGTALHNSPLHF
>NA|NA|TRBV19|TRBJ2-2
TGTGCCAGTAGTATAGACTGGGGCACTCTGAACACCGGGGAGCTGTTTTTT
CASSIDWGTLNTGELFF
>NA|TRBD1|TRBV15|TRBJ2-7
TGTGCCACCAGCAGGGACAGGGTTTACGAGCAGTACTTC
CATSRDRVYEQYF
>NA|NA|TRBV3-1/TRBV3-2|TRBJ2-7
TGTGCCAGCAGCCCCTACTCCCAAGCTTACGAGCAGTACTTC
CASSPYSQAYEQYF
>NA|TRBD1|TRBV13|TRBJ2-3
TGTGCCAGCAGCTCCCTAGGACAGGGCGAAGATACGCAGTATTTT
CASSSLGQGEDTQYF
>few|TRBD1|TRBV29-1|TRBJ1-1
TGCAGCGTTCGCAACTTACGGACAGGGGGGATGAACACTGAAGCTTTCTTT
CSVRNLRTGGMNTEAFF
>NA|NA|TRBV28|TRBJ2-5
TGTGCCAGCAGTCCCGGAGTTTGGGAAGAGACCCAGTACTTC
CASSPGVWEETQYF
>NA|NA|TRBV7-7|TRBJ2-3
TGTGCTAGCAGCTTAGGGTGGACACCCACAGATACGCAGTATTTT
CASSLGWTPTDTQYF
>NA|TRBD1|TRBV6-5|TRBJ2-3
TGTGCCAGCAGTTGGACAGGAGATACGCAGTATTTT
CASSWTGDTQYF
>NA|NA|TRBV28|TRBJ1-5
TGTGCCAGCTACCTACCTCCAACCCAGCATTTT
CASYLPPTQHF
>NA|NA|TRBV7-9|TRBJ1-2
TGTGCCAGCAGCCAATCCGCGGGGGACTATGGCTACACCTTC
CASSQSAGDYGYTF
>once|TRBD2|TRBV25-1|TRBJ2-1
TGTGCCACCGACGATCCTGGACTAGCGGGGACTAAGAGTGAGCAGTTCTTC
CATDDPGLAGTKSEQFF
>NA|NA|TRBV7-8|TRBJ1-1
TGTGCCAGCAGCTTAGTGGGACAGAACACTGAAGCTTTCTTT
CASSLVGQNTEAFF
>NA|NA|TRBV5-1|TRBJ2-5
TGCGCCAGCAGCTTGTGGGGCCAGGGGACCCAAGAGACCCAGTACTTC
CASSLWGQGTQETQYF
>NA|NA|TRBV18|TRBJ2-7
TGTGCCAGCTCGCCGACGAACAGGGTCCAGACCTACGAGCAGTACTTC
CASSPTNRVQTYEQYF
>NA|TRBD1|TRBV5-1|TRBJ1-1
TGCGCCAGCAGCGACCAGGGGGCTATGAACACTGAAGCTTTCTTT
CASSDQGAMNTEAFF
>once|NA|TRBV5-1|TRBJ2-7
TGCGCCAGCAGCCGACTGGTGTCAGGGGTTGGGGACTACGAGCAGTACTTC
CASSRLVSGVGDYEQYF
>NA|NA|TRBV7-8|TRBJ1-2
TGTGCCAGCAGCCAAGACAGCCTAATTTATGGCTACACCTTC
CASSQDSLIYGYTF
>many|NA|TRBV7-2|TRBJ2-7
TGTGCCAGCAGCTTAGAGTGGGGGGGCCAGTACGAGCAGTACTTC
CASSLEWGGQYEQYF
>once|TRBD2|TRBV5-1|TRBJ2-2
TGCGCCAGCAGCTTCCTAGCGGGGGGCAACACCGGGGAGCTGTTTTTT
CASSFLAGGNTGELFF
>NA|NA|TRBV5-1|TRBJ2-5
TGCGCCAGTGCGAATTCCCTGTGGGAGACCCAGTACTTC
CASANSLWETQYF